The 21 T cell receptor beta chains below all came from one sample that was sequenced in a study of T cell responses to AZD1222 COVID-19 vaccine. Sequenced by immunoSEQ multiplex PCR; TCRdb stores in-frame clones only, minus some. This sample has some 130,000 clones, with approximately 90% found just once. The sequencing used peripheral blood, collected 28 days after the second AZD1222 dose. Every receptor here comes from an adult who received the AZD1222 COVID-19 vaccine.

CDR3 amino acids: CASSLGSGRAYNEQFF. CDR3 bases: TGCGCCAGCAGCTTAGGTAGCGGGAGGGCCTACAATGAGCAGTTCTTC. V and J are TRBV5-1 and TRBJ2-1; the match to TRBD2 covers 11 bases. Germline values: CDR1 SGHRS, CDR2 YFSETQ. Trimming took 2 bases from V and 2 from J; bases not matched to a gene: 3. This CDR3 contains 16 residues.

The chain employs TRBV4-1 and TRBJ2-7, with 8 bases identical to TRBD2. The length of the CDR3 is 13 residues. Germline V lookup: CDR1 MGHRA, CDR2 YSYEKL. The ends lost 3 bases at V and 6 bases at J; junction bases unmatched: 4. The CDR3 loop reads CASSHREGPEQYF. The CDR3, as DNA: TGCGCCAGCAGCCATCGGGAGGGCCCCGAGCAGTACTTC.

The chain carries TRBV6-1 and TRBJ1-1; TRBD1 is a possible D gene (5 bases). Between the trimmed V and J ends, which lost 1 base and 6 bases, there was a span of 12 bases. The germline CDR1 and CDR2 sequences are MNHNS and SASEGT. The CDR3 loop spans 14 amino acids. CDR3 in DNA: TGTGCCAGCAGTGAAGGGGGCAGGTACGCTGAAGCTTTCTTT. Its protein product is CASSEGGRYAEAFF.

V and J are TRBV3-1 (or the pseudogene TRBV3-2) and TRBJ1-1, with 8 bases matching TRBD1. The germline CDR1 and CDR2 sequences are LGHDT and YNNKEL (reference sequence). V shed 2 bases and J 1 base; nucleotides not matched to a gene: 0. The CDR3 spans 14 residues. As DNA, the CDR3 is TGTGCCAGCAGCCAACAGGGGGCGAACACTGAAGCTTTCTTT. Its protein product is CASSQQGANTEAFF.

This clone was seen only once. This sequence joins TRBV6-5 and TRBJ2-1, with D hard to call. Trimming left V 3 bases short and J 4 bases short, with 16 bases between. CDR3 length: 16 amino acids. The germline gives CDR1 MNHEY, CDR2 SVGAGI. This CDR3 reads CASSYRAPQLYNEQFF. The CDR3 region has the DNA TGTGCCAGCAGTTATAGAGCCCCGCAGCTTTACAATGAGCAGTTCTTC.

V usage is TRBV14 and J usage is TRBJ1-4; D call uncertain. Germline CDR1 SGHDN, CDR2 FVKESK. Trimming took 4 bases from V and 1 from J, leaving 4 bases between them. This CDR3 region has 13 residues. CDR3 in DNA: TGTGCCAGCAGCCGGGGAACTAATGAAAAACTGTTTTTT. Its translation is CASSRGTNEKLFF.

The chain uses TRBV29-1 and TRBJ2-1; D is undetermined. Trimming pared 4 bases from V and 9 bases from J, leaving 10 bases between. This CDR3 has 11 amino acids. CDR1 SQVTM and CDR2 ANQGSEA come from the germline V gene. For the CDR3, the DNA is TGCAGCGTTGTAGGCAAGGGTGAGCAGTTCTTC. Its protein is CSVVGKGEQFF.

The CDR3 sequence is CASSPPYSGTGSNYGYTF. The CDR3 region has the DNA TGTGCCAGCAGCCCACCCTACTCCGGGACAGGGTCTAACTATGGCTACACCTTC. The chain recombines TRBV5-4 with TRBJ1-2; 9 nucleotides agree with TRBD1. J lost 0 bases, V lost 4 bases, and 13 bases had no gene match. Germline CDR1 reads SGHNT; CDR2 reads YYREEE (reference sequence). This CDR3 is built from 18 residues.

This clone was counted a single time. This chain uses TRBV28 with TRBJ2-2; D is unclear. This CDR3 has 13 amino acids. Trimming stripped 5 bases from V and 0 bases from J, with 4 bases between. Germline values: CDR1 MDHEN, CDR2 SYDVKM. CDR3 residues: CASSVTNTGELFF. CDR3 DNA: TGTGCCAGCAGTGTAACGAACACCGGGGAGCTGTTTTTT.

This chain connects TRBV6-5 to TRBJ2-3; 7 bases align to TRBD2. Germline V gene lookup returns CDR1 MNHEY and CDR2 SVGAGI. CDR3 size: 16 residues. With 0 bases clipped from V and 3 bases from J, the junction kept 6 bases outside the gene matches. Here the CDR3 DNA reads TGTGCCAGCAGTTACTCGGCCAGCGGGACGACAGATACGCAGTATTTT. Translation gives CASSYSASGTTDTQYF.

The V and J genes are TRBV2 and TRBJ2-1; 11 nucleotides agree with TRBD2. Looked up from germline, CDR1 is SNHLY and CDR2 is FYNNEI. Trimming cost V 7 bases and J 8 bases; bases outside gene matches: 10. CDR3 length: 15 amino acids. This chain's CDR3 is CASKRTSGSLDEQFF. The CDR3 DNA follows: TGTGCCAGCAAAAGAACTAGCGGGAGTCTCGATGAGCAGTTCTTC.

J is TRBJ1-5 and V is TRBV29-1, with a possible D match to TRBD1 (5 bases). The V end lost 4 bases, the J end lost 4 bases, and 11 bases lay between the germline ends. The CDR3 is 13 amino acids. Germline values: CDR1 SQVTM, CDR2 ANQGSEA. CDR3 sequence reads: CSVAGTGNQPQHF. CDR3 sequence (DNA): TGCAGCGTTGCCGGGACGGGAAATCAGCCCCAGCATTTT.

V usage is TRBV7-8 and J usage is TRBJ1-5; no firm D call. There are 12 residues in the CDR3. From germline, CDR1 is SGHVS and CDR2 FQNEAQ. V was pared by 1 base and J by 6 bases, with 4 bases between. As DNA, the CDR3 is TGTGCCAGCAGCTTAGTGAGTCAGCCCCAGCATTTT. This codes for CASSLVSQPQHF.

The table lists this clone with a few counts. The CDR3 reads CASSPRQGRGEKLFF. The DNA for the CDR3 is TGCGCCAGCAGCCCGCGGCAGGGAAGAGGGGAAAAACTGTTTTTT. This chain links TRBV5-1 with TRBJ1-4; perhaps TRBD1 as D (5 bases). Trimming removed 4 bases from V and 8 bases from J, with 18 bases in between. CDR1 SGHRS and CDR2 YFSETQ come from the germline V gene. The CDR3 has 15 amino acids.

The chain carries TRBV15 and TRBJ1-4; the D is unclear. CDR1 and CDR2 from the germline V gene are LNHNV and YYDKDF (reference sequence). CDR3 length equals 11 residues. Trimming removed 10 bases from V and 8 bases from J, with 11 bases in between. The CDR3 DNA reads TGTGCCATCCTTTCGGGAGAAAAACTGTTTTTT. Translated: CAILSGEKLFF.

The J gene is TRBJ2-1, the V gene TRBV3-1 (or the pseudogene TRBV3-2); weak D call: TRBD2 (6 bases). The CDR3 has 16 residues. V gave up 1 base and J gave up 7 bases, with 17 bases separating them. CDR1 LGHDT and CDR2 YNNKEL come from the germline V gene (reference sequence). This chain's CDR3 is CASSQVGGKSGNEQFF. CDR3 sequence (DNA): TGTGCCAGCAGCCAAGTTGGAGGGAAATCGGGGAATGAGCAGTTCTTC.

Comments on this clone: Other DNA sequences in the same sample also yield this CDR3. J is TRBJ1-3 and V is TRBV30; TRBD1 matches 9 bases. This CDR3 is 14 amino acids long. V was clipped by 2 bases and J by 2 bases; unmatched bases: 1. Germline V gene data show CDR1 as GTSNPN and CDR2 as SVGIG (reference sequence). CDR3 DNA: TGTGCCTGGAGTACAGGGGGCGCTGGAAACACCATATATTTT. Its protein product is CAWSTGGAGNTIYF.

The gene calls are TRBV14 and TRBJ2-7; D might be TRBD2 (5 bases). From germline, CDR1 is SGHDN and CDR2 FVKESK. The length of the CDR3 is 15 residues. V was cut by 1 base and J by 6 bases, with 16 bases left in between. The CDR3 bases are TGTGCCAGCAGCCAAGTCCATTTCGGGGAAGGCGAGCAGTACTTC. This sequence encodes CASSQVHFGEGEQYF. The variable domain in full, with the rest retrieved from reference TRBV14 and TRBJ2-7, is EAGVTQFPSHSVIEKGQTVTLRCDPISGHDNLYWYRRVMGKEIKFLLHFVKESKQDESGMPNNRFLAERTGGTYSTLKVQPAELEDSGVYFCASSQVHFGEGEQYFGPGTRLTVT.

This clone was counted once. J is TRBJ1-1 and V is TRBV21-1; the D call TRBD1 from the table was never checked on the DNA. TRBV21-1 is termed a pseudogene. The CDR3 is 14 amino acids. This CDR3 is CASSKEDSATEAFF. CDR3 coding DNA: TGTGCCAGCAGCAAAGAGGACAGCGCCACTGAAGCTTTCTTT.

The CDR3 loop reads CAWNPGQSYEQYF. In nucleotides, the CDR3 is TGTGCCTGGAATCCGGGACAGTCCTACGAGCAGTACTTC. This rearrangement joins TRBV30 to TRBJ2-7; 7 bases are a match to TRBD1. Germline V CDR1 and CDR2: GTSNPN, SVGIG (reference sequence). The trim removed 4 bases at V and 1 base at J, leaving 4 bases unmatched. This CDR3 is built from 13 residues.

The chain links TRBV3-1 (or the pseudogene TRBV3-2) to TRBJ2-2; possibly TRBD1 for D (7 bases). Trimming left V 3 bases short and J 7 bases short, with 24 bases between. This CDR3 is built from 18 residues. CDR1 LGHDT and CDR2 YNNKEL come from the germline V gene (reference sequence). The CDR3 loop is CASSQAGQRHREGGELFF. The CDR3, as DNA: TGTGCCAGCAGCCAGGCGGGACAGCGACATAGAGAGGGCGGGGAGCTGTTTTTT.